The TCR beta chain under discussion was sequenced for a study of PD-1 blockade in classical Hodgkin lymphoma. Study context: Treatment was intravenous nivolumab, 3 mg/kg every 2 weeks, until progression.

Germline CDR1 and CDR2: MNHNS and SASEGT. The junction had 8 bases not matched to a gene; V was cut back by 7 bases and J by 0 bases. The length of the CDR3 is 15 residues. Relapse was seen in all patients after autologous stem cell transplantation, and brentuximab vedotin exposure was variable. Regarding this clone: Its target is not known.

Libraries were prepared by immunoSEQ multiplex PCR; TCRdb keeps only in-frame clonotypes and omits some of them. The table includes over 25,000 clones, approximately 70% detected once. Findings of the study overall: Initiation of nivolumab under 1 year after ASCT led to exclusion of patients. The diversity seen at baseline in complete responders resembled that of newly diagnosed patients. Whereas CD4+ TCR diversity had risen significantly by C4D1, CD8+ TCR diversity had not.

The chain carries TRBV6-1 and TRBJ2-5, with 7 bases matching TRBD1. The sequence was collected from a human donor with classical Hodgkin lymphoma. The sample in question was peripheral blood mononuclear cells (PBMCs), obtained before the second cycle of nivolumab. This chain's CDR3 is CASNAGTAYQETQYF. The CDR3 nucleotides read TGTGCCAGCAACGCCGGGACAGCTTACCAAGAGACCCAGTACTTC.